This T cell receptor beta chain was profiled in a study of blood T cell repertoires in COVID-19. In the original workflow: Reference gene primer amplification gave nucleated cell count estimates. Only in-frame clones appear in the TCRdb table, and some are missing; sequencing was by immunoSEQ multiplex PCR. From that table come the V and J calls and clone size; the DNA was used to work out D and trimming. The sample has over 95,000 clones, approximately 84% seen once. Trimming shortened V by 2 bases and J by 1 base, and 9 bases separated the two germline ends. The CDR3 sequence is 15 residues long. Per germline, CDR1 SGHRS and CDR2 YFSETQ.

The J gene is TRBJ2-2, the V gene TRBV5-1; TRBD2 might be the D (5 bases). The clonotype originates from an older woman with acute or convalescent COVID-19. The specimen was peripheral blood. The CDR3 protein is CASSFNRENTGELFF. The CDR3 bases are TGCGCCAGCAGCTTTAACCGGGAGAACACCGGGGAGCTGTTTTTT.